One sample yielded the 6 T cell receptor beta chains listed below, sequenced in a study of control samples from healthy donors and cancer patients. Libraries were prepared by immunoSEQ multiplex PCR; TCRdb keeps only in-frame clonotypes and omits some of them. The data show 45,000 to 65,000 clones, around nine tenths seen once. Sequenced sample: PBMCs. Source of these receptors: a man aged 45 to 65 with head and neck cancer.

The chain joins TRBV4-1 to TRBJ2-4; D is tentatively TRBD1 or TRBD2 (7 bases each). Germline CDR1 MGHRA, CDR2 YSYEKL. V shed 8 bases and J shed 5 bases, with 19 bases lying between them. CDR3 length: 15 residues. The CDR3 reads CASSAQGGAENIQYF. Written as DNA, the CDR3 is TGCGCCAGCTCTGCCCAGGGGGGGGCAGAAAACATTCAGTACTTC.

The rearrangement joins TRBV10-3 to TRBJ2-1, with 11 bases fitting TRBD1. Germline V CDR1 and CDR2: ENHRY, SYGVKD. The CDR3 is 16 residues long. V dropped 3 bases and J dropped 4; count of bases not matched to a gene: 5. The CDR3 reads CAISEPGQGEYNEQFF. For the CDR3, the DNA is TGTGCCATCAGTGAACCGGGACAGGGGGAATACAATGAGCAGTTCTTC.

The chain recombines TRBV11-2 with TRBJ2-2; TRBD2 aligns across 9 bases. Germline assignment: CDR1 SGHAT and CDR2 FQNNGV. With 11 bases clipped from V and 7 bases from J, the junction kept 14 bases outside the gene matches. This CDR3 comprises 15 residues. CDR3 bases: TGTGCCCGCCCACGGTCTAGCGGGACTGGCGGGGAGCTGTTTTTT. Protein sequence: CARPRSSGTGGELFF. Supplemented by reference TRBV11-2 and TRBJ2-2, the full variable domain reads EAGVAQSPRYKIIEKRQSVAFWCNPISGHATLYWYQQILGQGPKLLIQFQNNGVVDDSQLPKDRFSAERLKGVDSTLKIQPAKLEDSAVYLCARPRSSGTGGELFFGEGSRLTVL.

The chain links TRBV28 to TRBJ2-3, with D maybe TRBD2 (6 bases). Trimming pared 5 bases from V and 0 bases from J, leaving 24 bases between. The CDR3 contains 19 residues. Germline V gives CDR1 MDHEN, CDR2 SYDVKM. The CDR3 nucleotides are TGTGCCAGCAGTCCTAACTCCGGACTACTACTACTAAGCACAGATACGCAGTATTTT. It encodes CASSPNSGLLLLSTDTQYF.

V usage is TRBV5-1 and J usage is TRBJ2-5; unclear D gene. The V end was cut by 5 bases, the J end by 3 bases, with 14 bases between. Germline CDR1 reads SGHRS; CDR2 reads YFSETQ. CDR3 length: 14 residues. The CDR3 is CASRSRPRKETQYF. CDR3 sequence (DNA): TGCGCCAGCAGAAGTCGACCGAGAAAAGAGACCCAGTACTTC.

The chain uses TRBV7-9 and TRBJ1-2, with a possible D match to TRBD1 (6 bases). This CDR3 is 16 amino acids long. V gave up 8 bases and J gave up 1 base, with 20 bases separating them. Germline lookup yields CDR1 SEHNR and CDR2 FQNEAQ (reference sequence). The CDR3 region has the DNA TGTGCCAGCCCAAACGGACAGCGTGAATTTAACTATGGCTACACCTTC. This codes for CASPNGQREFNYGYTF.